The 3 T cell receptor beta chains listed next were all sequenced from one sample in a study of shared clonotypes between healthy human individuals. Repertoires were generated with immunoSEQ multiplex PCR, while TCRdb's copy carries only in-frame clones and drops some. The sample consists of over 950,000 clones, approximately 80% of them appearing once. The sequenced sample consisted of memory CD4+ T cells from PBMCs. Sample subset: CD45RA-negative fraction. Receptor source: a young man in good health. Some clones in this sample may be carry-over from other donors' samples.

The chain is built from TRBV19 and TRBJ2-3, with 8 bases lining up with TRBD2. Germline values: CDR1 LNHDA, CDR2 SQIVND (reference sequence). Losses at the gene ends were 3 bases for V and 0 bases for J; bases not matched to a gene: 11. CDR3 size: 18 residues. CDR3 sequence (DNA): TGTGCCAGTAGTATGGCGGGAGGACCCTATCTAAGCACAGATACGCAGTATTTT. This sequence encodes CASSMAGGPYLSTDTQYF. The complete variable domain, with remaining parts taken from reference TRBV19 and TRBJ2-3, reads DGGITQSPKYLFRKEGQNVTLSCEQNLNHDAMYWYRQDPGQGLRLIYYSQIVNDFQKGDIAEGYSVSREKKESFPLTVTSAQKNPTAFYLCASSMAGGPYLSTDTQYFGPGTRLTVL.

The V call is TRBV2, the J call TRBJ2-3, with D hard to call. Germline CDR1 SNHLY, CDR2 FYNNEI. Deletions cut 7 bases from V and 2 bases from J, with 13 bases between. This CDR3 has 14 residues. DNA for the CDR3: TGTGCCAGCAAGGCTATCCTCTCCACAGATACGCAGTATTTT. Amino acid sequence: CASKAILSTDTQYF.

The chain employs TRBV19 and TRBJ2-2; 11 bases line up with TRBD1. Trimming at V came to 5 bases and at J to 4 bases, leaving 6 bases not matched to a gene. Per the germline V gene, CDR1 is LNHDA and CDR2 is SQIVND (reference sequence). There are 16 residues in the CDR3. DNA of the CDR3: TGTGCCAGTAGTCTCGGACAGGGGGCTGGCACCGGGGAGCTGTTTTTT. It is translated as CASSLGQGAGTGELFF.